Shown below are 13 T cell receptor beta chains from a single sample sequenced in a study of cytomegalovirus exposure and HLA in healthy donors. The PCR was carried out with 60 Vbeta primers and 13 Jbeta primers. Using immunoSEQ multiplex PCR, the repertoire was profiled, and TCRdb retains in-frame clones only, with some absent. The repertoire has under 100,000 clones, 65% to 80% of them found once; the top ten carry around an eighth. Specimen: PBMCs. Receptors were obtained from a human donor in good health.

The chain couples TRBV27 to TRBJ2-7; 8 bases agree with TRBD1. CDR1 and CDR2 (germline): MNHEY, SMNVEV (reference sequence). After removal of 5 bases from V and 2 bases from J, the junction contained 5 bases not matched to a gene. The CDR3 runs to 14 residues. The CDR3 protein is CASSADRVPYEQYF. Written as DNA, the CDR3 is TGTGCCAGCAGTGCGGACAGGGTCCCCTACGAGCAGTACTTC.

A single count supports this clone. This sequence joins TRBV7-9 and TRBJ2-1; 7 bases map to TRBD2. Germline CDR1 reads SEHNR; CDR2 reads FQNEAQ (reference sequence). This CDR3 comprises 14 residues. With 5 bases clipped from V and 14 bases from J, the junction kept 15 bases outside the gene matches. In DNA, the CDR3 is TGTGCCAGCAGCGGGATTGAGGAGGCGGGAGAGAAGTTCTTC. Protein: CASSGIEEAGEKFF.

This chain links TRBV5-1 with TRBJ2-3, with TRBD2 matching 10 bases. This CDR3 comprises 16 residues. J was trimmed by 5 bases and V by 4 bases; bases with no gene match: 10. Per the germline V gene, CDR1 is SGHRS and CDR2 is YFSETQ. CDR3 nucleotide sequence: TGCGCCAGCAGCCCTCTAGCGGGGGCCAGGCGAGATACGCAGTATTTT. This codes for CASSPLAGARRDTQYF.

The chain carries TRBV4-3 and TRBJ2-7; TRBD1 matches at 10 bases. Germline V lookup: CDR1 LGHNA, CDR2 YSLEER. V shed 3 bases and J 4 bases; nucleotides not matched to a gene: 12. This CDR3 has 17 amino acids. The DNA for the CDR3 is TGCGCCAGCAGCCAGGCCGACGGACAGGGGGTATTTTACGAGCAGTACTTC. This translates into CASSQADGQGVFYEQYF.

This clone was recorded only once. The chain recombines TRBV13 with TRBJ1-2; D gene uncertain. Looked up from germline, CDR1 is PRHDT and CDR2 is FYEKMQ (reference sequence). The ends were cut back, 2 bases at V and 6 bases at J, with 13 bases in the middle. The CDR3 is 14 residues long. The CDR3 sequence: CASSLLGLQDGYTF. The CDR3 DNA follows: TGTGCCAGCAGCTTACTCGGGTTGCAAGATGGCTACACCTTC.

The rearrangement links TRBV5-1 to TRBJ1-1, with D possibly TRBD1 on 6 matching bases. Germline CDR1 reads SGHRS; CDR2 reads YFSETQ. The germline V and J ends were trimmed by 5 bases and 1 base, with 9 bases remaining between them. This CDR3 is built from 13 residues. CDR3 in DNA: TGCGCCAGCAGAAAGGGACAGAACACTGAAGCTTTCTTT. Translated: CASRKGQNTEAFF.

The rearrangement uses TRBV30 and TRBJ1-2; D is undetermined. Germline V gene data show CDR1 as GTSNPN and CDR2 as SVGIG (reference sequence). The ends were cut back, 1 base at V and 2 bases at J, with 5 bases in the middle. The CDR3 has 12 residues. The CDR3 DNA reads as TGTGCCTGGAGTGACGGGAACTATGGCTACACCTTC. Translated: CAWSDGNYGYTF.

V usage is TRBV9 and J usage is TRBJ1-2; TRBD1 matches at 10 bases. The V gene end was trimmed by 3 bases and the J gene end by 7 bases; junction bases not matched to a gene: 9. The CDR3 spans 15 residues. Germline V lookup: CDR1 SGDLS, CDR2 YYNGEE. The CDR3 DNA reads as TGTGCCAGCAGCGCAGCGACAGGGGGCGCCGGTGGCTACACCTTC. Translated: CASSAATGGAGGYTF.

The CDR3, as DNA: TGCAGCAGTCAGGGGCAAGAGACCCAGTACTTC. Translation: CSSQGQETQYF. The J gene is TRBJ2-5, the V gene TRBV20-1, with D possibly matching TRBD1 (6 bases). Germline CDR1 and CDR2: DFQATT and SNEGSKA (reference sequence). The CDR3 extends over 11 amino acids.

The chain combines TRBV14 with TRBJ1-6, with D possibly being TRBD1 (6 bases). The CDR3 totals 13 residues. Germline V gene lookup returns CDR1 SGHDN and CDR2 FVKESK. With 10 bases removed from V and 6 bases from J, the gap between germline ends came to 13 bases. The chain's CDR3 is CATRWTANSPLHF. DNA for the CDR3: TGTGCCACCCGTTGGACAGCTAATTCACCCCTCCACTTT.

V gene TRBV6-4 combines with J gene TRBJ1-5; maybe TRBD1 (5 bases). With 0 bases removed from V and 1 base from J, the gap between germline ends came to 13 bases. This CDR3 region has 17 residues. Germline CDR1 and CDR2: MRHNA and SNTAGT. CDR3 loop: CASSDSRGGVSNQPQHF. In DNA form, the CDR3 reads TGTGCCAGCAGTGACTCCCGGGGAGGGGTCAGCAATCAGCCCCAGCATTTT.

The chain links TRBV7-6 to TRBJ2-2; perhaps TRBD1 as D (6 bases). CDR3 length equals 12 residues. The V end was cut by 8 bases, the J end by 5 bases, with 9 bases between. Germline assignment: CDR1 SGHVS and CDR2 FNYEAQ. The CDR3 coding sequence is TGTGCCAGCGGGGGCCTAACCGGGGAGCTGTTTTTT. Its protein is CASGGLTGELFF. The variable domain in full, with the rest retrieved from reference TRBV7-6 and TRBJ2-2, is GAGVSQSPRYKVTKRGQDVALRCDPISGHVSLYWYRQALGQGPEFLTYFNYEAQQDKSGLPNDRFSAERPEGSISTLTIQRTEQRDSAMYRCASGGLTGELFFGEGSRLTVL.

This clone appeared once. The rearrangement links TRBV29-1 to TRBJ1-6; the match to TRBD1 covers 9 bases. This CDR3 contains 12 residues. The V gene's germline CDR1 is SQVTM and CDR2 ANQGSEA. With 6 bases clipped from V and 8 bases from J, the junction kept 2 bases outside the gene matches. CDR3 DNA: TGCAGCGTCCGGGACAGGGATTCACCCCTCCACTTT. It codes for CSVRDRDSPLHF.